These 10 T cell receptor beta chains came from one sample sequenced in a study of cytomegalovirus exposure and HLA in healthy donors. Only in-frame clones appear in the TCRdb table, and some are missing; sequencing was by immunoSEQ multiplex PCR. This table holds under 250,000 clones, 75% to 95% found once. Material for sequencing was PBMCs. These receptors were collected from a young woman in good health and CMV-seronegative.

The DNA of the CDR3 is TGTGCCAGTAGTATAGTCGGTCGCGGCTACCTACGGAATGAGCAGTTCTTC. Amino acid sequence: CASSIVGRGYLRNEQFF. The chain combines TRBV19 with TRBJ2-1; D not certain. V lost 1 base to trimming and J lost 7 bases, with 20 bases between them. The V gene's germline CDR1 is LNHDA and CDR2 SQIVND (reference sequence). The CDR3 is 17 amino acids.

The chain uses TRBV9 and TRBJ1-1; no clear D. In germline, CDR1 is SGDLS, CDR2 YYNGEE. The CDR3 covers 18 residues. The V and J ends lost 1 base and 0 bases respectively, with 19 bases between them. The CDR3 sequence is CASSVRPGAAVMNTEAFF. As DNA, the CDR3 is TGTGCCAGCAGCGTAAGGCCCGGCGCGGCGGTGATGAACACTGAAGCTTTCTTT.

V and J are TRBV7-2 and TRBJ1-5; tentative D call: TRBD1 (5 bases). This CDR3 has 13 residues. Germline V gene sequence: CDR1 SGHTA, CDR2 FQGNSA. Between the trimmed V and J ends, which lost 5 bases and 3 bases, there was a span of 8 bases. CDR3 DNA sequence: TGTGCCAGCAGCAAGGGGCCCAATCAGCCCCAGCATTTT. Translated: CASSKGPNQPQHF. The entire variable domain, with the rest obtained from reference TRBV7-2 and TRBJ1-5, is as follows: GAGVSQSPSNKVTEKGKDVELRCDPISGHTALYWYRQSLGQGLEFLIYFQGNSAPDKSGLPSDRFSAERTGGSVSTLTIQRTQQEDSAVYLCASSKGPNQPQHFGDGTRLSIL.

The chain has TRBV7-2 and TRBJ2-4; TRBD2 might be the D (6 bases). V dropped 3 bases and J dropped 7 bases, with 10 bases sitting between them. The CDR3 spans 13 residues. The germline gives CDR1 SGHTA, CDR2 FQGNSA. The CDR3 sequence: CASSLLEGNIQYF. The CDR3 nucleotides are TGTGCCAGCAGCTTGTTGGAGGGGAACATTCAGTACTTC.

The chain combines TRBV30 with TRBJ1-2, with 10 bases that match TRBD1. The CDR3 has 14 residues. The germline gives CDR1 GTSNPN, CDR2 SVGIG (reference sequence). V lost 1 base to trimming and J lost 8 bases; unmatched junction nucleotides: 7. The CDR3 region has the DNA TGTGCCTGGAGTGGACAGGGGGCGTTGTTCGGCTACACCTTC. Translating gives CAWSGQGALFGYTF.

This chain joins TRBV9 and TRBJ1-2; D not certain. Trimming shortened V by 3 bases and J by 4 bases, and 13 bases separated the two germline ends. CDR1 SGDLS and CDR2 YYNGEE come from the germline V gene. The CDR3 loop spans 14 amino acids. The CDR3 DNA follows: TGTGCCAGCAGCGGGAGTCTGATCTCCTATGGCTACACCTTC. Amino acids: CASSGSLISYGYTF.

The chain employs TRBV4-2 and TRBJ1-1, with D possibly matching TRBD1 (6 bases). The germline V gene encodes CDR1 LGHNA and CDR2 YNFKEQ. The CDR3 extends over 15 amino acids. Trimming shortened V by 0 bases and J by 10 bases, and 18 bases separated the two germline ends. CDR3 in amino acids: CASSQDNGALGGAFF. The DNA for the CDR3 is TGTGCCAGCAGCCAAGATAACGGAGCCCTAGGGGGAGCTTTCTTT.

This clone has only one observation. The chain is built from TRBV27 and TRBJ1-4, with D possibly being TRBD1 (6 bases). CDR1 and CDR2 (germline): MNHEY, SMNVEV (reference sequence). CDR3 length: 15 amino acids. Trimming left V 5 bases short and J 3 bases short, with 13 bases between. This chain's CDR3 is CASSPGVLANEKLFF. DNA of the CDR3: TGTGCCAGCAGTCCAGGGGTCTTGGCTAATGAAAAACTGTTTTTT.

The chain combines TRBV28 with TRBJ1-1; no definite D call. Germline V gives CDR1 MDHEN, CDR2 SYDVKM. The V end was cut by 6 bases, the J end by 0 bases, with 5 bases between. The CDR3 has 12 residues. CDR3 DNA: TGTGCCAGCAGGAGATTGAACACTGAAGCTTTCTTT. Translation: CASRRLNTEAFF.

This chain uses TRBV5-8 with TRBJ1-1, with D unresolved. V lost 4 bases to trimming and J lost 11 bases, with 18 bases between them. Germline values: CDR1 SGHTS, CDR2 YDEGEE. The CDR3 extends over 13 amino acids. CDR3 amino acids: CASSLRQVLWAFF. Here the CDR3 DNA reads TGTGCCAGCAGCCTTCGTCAGGTGCTATGGGCTTTCTTT.